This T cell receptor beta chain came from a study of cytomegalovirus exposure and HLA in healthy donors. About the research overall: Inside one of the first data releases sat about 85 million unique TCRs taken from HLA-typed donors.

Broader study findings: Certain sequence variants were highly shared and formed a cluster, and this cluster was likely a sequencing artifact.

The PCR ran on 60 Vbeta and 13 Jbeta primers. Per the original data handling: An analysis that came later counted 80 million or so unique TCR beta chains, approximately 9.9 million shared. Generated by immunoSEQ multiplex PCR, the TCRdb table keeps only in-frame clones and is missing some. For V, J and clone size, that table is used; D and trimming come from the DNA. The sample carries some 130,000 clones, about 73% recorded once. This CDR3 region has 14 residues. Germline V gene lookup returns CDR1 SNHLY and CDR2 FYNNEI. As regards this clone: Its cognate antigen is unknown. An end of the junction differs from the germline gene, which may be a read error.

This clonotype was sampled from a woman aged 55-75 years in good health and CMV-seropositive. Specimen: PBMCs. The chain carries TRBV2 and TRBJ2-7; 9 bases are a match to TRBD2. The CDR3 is CASSESSGSVEQYF. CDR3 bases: TGTGCCAGTAGTGAGAGTAGCGGGAGTGTTGAGCAGTACTTC.